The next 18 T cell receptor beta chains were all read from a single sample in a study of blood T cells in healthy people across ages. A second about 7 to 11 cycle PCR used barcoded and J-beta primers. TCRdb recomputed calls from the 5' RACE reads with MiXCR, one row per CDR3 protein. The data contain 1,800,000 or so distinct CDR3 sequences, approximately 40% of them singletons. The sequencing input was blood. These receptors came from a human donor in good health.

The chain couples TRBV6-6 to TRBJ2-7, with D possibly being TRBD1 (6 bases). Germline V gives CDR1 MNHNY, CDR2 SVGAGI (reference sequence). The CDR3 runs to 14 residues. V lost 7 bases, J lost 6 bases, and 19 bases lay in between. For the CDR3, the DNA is TGTGCCAGCACCCCCTCACAGGGCATTCGCGAGCAGTACTTC. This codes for CASTPSQGIREQYF.

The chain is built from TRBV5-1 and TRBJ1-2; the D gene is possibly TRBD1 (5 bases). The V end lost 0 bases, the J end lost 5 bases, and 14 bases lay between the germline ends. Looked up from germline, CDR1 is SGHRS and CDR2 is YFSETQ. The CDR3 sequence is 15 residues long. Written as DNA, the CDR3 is TGCGCCAGCAGCTTGGCCGTGGGACTGAGATATGGCTACACCTTC. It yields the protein CASSLAVGLRYGYTF. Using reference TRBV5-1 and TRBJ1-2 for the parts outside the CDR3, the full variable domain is KAGVTQTPRYLIKTRGQQVTLSCSPISGHRSVSWYQQTPGQGLQFLFEYFSETQRNKGNFPGRFSGRQFSNSRSEMNVSTLELGDSALYLCASSLAVGLRYGYTFGSGTRLTVV.

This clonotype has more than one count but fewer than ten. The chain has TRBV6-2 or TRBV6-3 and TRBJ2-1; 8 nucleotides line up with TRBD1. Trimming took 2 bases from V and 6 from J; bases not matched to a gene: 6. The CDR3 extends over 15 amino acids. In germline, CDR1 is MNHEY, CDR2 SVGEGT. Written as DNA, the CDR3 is TGTGCCAGCAGTTACCTGGACAGGGCGGTCAATGAGCAGTTCTTC. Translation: CASSYLDRAVNEQFF.

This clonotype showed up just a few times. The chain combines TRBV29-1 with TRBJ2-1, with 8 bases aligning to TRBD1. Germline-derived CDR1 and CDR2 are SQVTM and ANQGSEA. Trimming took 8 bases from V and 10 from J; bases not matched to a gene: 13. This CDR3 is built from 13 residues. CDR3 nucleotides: TGCAGCTCTGGGGCGGACAGGGACGGGGAGCAGTTCTTC. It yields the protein CSSGADRDGEQFF.

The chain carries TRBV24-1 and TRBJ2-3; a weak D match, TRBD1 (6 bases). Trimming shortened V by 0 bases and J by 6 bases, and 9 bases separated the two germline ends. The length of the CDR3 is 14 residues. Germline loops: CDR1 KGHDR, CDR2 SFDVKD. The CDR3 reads CATSDLWGQDTQYF. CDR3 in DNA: TGTGCCACCAGTGATTTGTGGGGGCAGGATACGCAGTATTTT.

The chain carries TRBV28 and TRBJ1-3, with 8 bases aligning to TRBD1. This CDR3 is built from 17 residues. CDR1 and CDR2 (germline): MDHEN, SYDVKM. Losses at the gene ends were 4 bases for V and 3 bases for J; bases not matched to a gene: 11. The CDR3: CASSSPAGTGFGNTIYF. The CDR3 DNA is TGTGCCAGCAGTTCTCCTGCCGGGACAGGATTTGGAAACACCATATATTTT.

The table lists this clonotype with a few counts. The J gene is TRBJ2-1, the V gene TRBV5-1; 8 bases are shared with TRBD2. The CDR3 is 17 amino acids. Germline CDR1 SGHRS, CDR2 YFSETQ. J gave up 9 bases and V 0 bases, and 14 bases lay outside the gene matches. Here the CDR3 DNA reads TGCGCCAGCAGCTTGGGGGGCGGCAGCGGGGGAAGTGGTGAGCAGTTCTTC. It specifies CASSLGGGSGGSGEQFF.

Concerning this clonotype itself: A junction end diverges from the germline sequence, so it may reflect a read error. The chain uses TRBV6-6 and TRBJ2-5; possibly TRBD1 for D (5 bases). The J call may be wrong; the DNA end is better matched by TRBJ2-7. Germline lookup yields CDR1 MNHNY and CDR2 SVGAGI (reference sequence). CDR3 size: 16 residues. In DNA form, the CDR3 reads TGTGCCGGCAGTTATGGCCAGGGAAGGTCCCTTTTCGAGCAGTACTTC. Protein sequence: CAGSYGQGRSLFEQYF.

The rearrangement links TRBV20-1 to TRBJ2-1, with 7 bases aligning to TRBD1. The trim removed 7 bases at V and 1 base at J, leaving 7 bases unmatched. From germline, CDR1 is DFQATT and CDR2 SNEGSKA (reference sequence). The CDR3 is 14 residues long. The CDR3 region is CSVDTGQSYNEQFF. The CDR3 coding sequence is TGCAGTGTCGACACGGGACAGTCCTACAATGAGCAGTTCTTC.

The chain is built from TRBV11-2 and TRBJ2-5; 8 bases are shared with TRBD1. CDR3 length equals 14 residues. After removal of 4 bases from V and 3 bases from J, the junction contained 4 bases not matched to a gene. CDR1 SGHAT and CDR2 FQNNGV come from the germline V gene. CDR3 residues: CASSWDRRKETQYF. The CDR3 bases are TGTGCCAGCAGCTGGGACAGGAGAAAAGAGACCCAGTACTTC.

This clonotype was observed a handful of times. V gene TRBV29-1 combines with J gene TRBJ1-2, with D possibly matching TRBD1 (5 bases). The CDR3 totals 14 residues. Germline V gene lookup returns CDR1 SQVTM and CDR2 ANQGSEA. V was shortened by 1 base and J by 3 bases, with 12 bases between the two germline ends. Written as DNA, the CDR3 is TGCAGCGTTGAAGCAGGAGGGACTGACTATGGCTACACCTTC. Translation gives CSVEAGGTDYGYTF.

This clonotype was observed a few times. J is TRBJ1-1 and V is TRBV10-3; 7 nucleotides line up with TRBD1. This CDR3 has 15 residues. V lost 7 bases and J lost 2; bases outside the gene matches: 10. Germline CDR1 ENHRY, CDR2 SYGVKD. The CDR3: CAINSQGGTNTEAFF. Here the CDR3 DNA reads TGTGCCATCAATAGCCAAGGGGGCACAAACACTGAAGCTTTCTTT.

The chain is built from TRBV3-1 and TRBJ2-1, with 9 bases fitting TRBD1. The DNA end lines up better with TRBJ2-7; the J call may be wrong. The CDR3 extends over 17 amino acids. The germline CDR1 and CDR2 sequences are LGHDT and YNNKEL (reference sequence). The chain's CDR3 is CASSRQTGTGTLYEQYF. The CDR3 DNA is TGTGCCAGCAGCCGGCAGACCGGGACAGGGACTCTCTACGAGCAGTACTTC.

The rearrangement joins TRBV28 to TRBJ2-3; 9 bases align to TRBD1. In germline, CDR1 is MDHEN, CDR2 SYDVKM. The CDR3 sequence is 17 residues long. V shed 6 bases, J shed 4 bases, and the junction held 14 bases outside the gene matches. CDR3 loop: CASSSAGQGILADTQYF. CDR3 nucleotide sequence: TGTGCCAGCAGCTCCGCCGGACAGGGGATTCTCGCAGATACGCAGTATTTT.

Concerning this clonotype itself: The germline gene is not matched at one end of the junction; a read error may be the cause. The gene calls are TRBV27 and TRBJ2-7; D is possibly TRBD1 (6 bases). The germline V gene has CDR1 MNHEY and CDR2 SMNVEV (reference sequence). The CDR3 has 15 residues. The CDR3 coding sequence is TGTGCCCGCAGTTTCCTCCGGGACATACCCTACGAGCAGTACTTC. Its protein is CARSFLRDIPYEQYF.

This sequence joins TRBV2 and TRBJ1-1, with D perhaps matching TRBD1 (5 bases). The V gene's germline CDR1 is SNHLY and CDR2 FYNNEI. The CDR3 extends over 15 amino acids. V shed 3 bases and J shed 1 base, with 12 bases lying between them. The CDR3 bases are TGTGCCAGCAGTGAGCAGGGAATGGGGAACACTGAAGCTTTCTTT. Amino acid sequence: CASSEQGMGNTEAFF.

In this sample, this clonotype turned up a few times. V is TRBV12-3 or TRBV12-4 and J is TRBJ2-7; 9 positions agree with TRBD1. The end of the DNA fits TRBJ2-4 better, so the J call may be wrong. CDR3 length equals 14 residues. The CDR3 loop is CASSRGQGFDIQYF. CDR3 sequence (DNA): TGTGCCAGCAGCCGTGGACAGGGGTTTGACATTCAGTACTTC.

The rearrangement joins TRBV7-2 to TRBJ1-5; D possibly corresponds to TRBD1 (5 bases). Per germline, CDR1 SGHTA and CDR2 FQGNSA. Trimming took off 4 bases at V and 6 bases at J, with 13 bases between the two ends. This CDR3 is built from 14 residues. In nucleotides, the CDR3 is TGTGCCAGCAGCTGGGACGGCGGATTTCAGCCCCAGCATTTT. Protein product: CASSWDGGFQPQHF.